The 27 T cell receptor beta chains given below trace back to one sample, sequenced in a study of neurological immune-mediated disorders. The sample's time point: longitudinal time-point 2. TCRdb fed the 5' RACE reads into MiXCR, producing one record per CDR3 protein. The profile shows roughly 60,000 distinct CDR3 sequences, 9.7% of them singletons. What was sequenced was PBMCs. The receptors derive from a young man in good health.

Many counts were recorded for this clonotype. The chain is built from TRBV20-1 and TRBJ1-2; 7 nucleotides match TRBD1. Looked up from germline, CDR1 is DFQATT and CDR2 is SNEGSKA (reference sequence). Unmatched junction bases numbered 11, after V lost 5 bases and J lost 8 bases. The CDR3 contains 13 residues. CDR3 nucleotides: TGCAGTGCTGGGGACAGCCTAACCGGGGGCTACACCTTC. It yields the protein CSAGDSLTGGYTF.

This clonotype was recorded at least ten times. The chain has TRBV7-2 and TRBJ1-4; 9 nucleotides line up with TRBD1. The CDR3 has 16 residues. Trimming at V came to 5 bases and at J to 7 bases, leaving 11 bases not matched to a gene. Germline V gives CDR1 SGHTA, CDR2 FQGNSA. The CDR3 nucleotides are TGTGCCAGCAGCCCCTCCACAGGGGGCTTTAGTGAAAAACTGTTTTTT. Amino acids: CASSPSTGGFSEKLFF.

This clonotype was counted at least ten times. J is TRBJ1-5 and V is TRBV7-8, with a tentative D call TRBD1 (5 bases). With 0 bases removed from V and 0 bases from J, the gap between germline ends came to 12 bases. This CDR3 region has 17 residues. Germline assignment: CDR1 SGHVS and CDR2 FQNEAQ. Here the CDR3 DNA reads TGTGCCAGCAGCTTAGCGGGGGGGGTGGATAGCAATCAGCCCCAGCATTTT. Translating it yields CASSLAGGVDSNQPQHF.

Ten or more counts support this clonotype. The rearrangement uses TRBV19 and TRBJ2-7; D ambiguous. Germline CDR1 and CDR2: LNHDA and SQIVND (reference sequence). The CDR3 is made up of 14 amino acids. V was clipped by 2 bases and J by 2 bases, with 10 bases between them. CDR3 amino acids: CASSISRMTYEQYF. In DNA, the CDR3 is TGTGCCAGTAGTATATCCCGGATGACCTACGAGCAGTACTTC.

The chain combines TRBV28 with TRBJ2-7; 8 bases align to TRBD1. The trim removed 8 bases at V and 4 bases at J, leaving 7 bases unmatched. This CDR3 region has 13 residues. The germline V gene encodes CDR1 MDHEN and CDR2 SYDVKM. This chain's CDR3 is CASYGQGPYEQYF. CDR3 nucleotide sequence: TGTGCCAGCTATGGACAGGGTCCGTACGAGCAGTACTTC. The full variable domain, its missing parts supplied by reference TRBV28 and TRBJ2-7, is DVKVTQSSRYLVKRTGEKVFLECVQDMDHENMFWYRQDPGLGLRLIYFSYDVKMKEKGDIPEGYSVSREKKERFSLILESASTNQTSMYLCASYGQGPYEQYFGPGTRLTVT.

This clonotype has ten or more counts. The chain carries TRBV20-1 and TRBJ2-5; 10 bases are a match to TRBD2. This CDR3 region has 15 residues. Germline loops: CDR1 DFQATT, CDR2 SNEGSKA (reference sequence). V shed 2 bases and J 4 bases; nucleotides not matched to a gene: 7. The CDR3 DNA reads as TGCAGTGCTAGAAGTTTCGGACTAGCGGTAGAGACCCAGTACTTC. This gives the protein CSARSFGLAVETQYF.

This clonotype was detected ten times or more. This rearrangement joins TRBV20-1 to TRBJ2-3; TRBD2 agrees at 12 bases. Germline CDR1 is DFQATT and CDR2 is SNEGSKA (reference sequence). This CDR3 has 14 amino acids. With 6 bases clipped from V and 4 bases from J, the junction kept 5 bases outside the gene matches. DNA for the CDR3: TGCAGTGCACCGACTAGCGGGAGATCAGATACGCAGTATTTT. Its translation is CSAPTSGRSDTQYF.

The rearrangement joins TRBV28 to TRBJ2-7; 12 bases align to TRBD2. The germline gives CDR1 MDHEN, CDR2 SYDVKM. The J segment lost 4 bases and the V segment lost 9 bases, leaving 4 bases of the junction unmatched. The CDR3 spans 13 residues. The chain's CDR3 is CASGTSGWYEQYF. CDR3 DNA: TGTGCCAGTGGGACTAGCGGGTGGTACGAGCAGTACTTC.

This clonotype was seen a single time. This chain uses TRBV6-4 with TRBJ2-7; D is possibly TRBD1 (6 bases). This CDR3 has 17 amino acids. Trimming took 4 bases from V and 2 from J, leaving 21 bases between them. Germline values: CDR1 MRHNA, CDR2 SNTAGT. CDR3 nucleotide sequence: TGTGCCAGCAGTGCCTCGCCATTAACAGGGTTGCCCTACGAGCAGTACTTC. Encoded protein: CASSASPLTGLPYEQYF.

The chain couples TRBV6-5 to TRBJ1-4; D call uncertain. The CDR3 length is 15 residues. Germline CDR1 is MNHEY and CDR2 is SVGAGI. V was clipped by 0 bases and J by 8 bases, with 13 bases between them. CDR3 sequence reads: CASSYSMAADEKLFF. The CDR3 nucleotides read TGTGCCAGCAGTTACTCGATGGCGGCGGACGAAAAACTGTTTTTT.

In this sample, this clonotype turned up many times. The chain combines TRBV7-2 with TRBJ2-1, with TRBD2 as a possible D gene (5 bases). The CDR3 loop spans 13 amino acids. Between the trimmed V and J ends, which lost 5 bases and 3 bases, there was a span of 8 bases. The germline V gene has CDR1 SGHTA and CDR2 FQGNSA. The CDR3 loop reads CASSKLDYNEQFF. The CDR3 region has the DNA TGTGCCAGCAGCAAACTAGACTACAATGAGCAGTTCTTC.

This clonotype appeared many times. The chain employs TRBV3-1 and TRBJ1-1; D is unresolved. Germline V gives CDR1 LGHDT, CDR2 YNNKEL (reference sequence). V lost 6 bases to trimming and J lost 11 bases, with 16 bases between them. The CDR3 has 12 residues. Written as DNA, the CDR3 is TGTGCCAGCAGTCCACGGACGGGGATCGCTTTCTTT. It codes for CASSPRTGIAFF.

This clonotype has ten or more counts. This rearrangement joins TRBV5-1 to TRBJ2-7; no clear D. CDR1 is SGHRS, CDR2 YFSETQ, per germline. CDR3 size: 14 residues. Trimming shortened V by 0 bases and J by 2 bases, and 9 bases separated the two germline ends. CDR3 nucleotides: TGCGCCAGCAGCTTGGACTCAAACGCCTACGAGCAGTACTTC. Protein product: CASSLDSNAYEQYF.

This clonotype was picked up many times. This sequence joins TRBV24-1 and TRBJ2-3, with D perhaps TRBD2 (5 bases). Per germline, CDR1 KGHDR and CDR2 SFDVKD. Trimming removed 6 bases from V and 0 bases from J, with 12 bases in between. The CDR3 is 15 residues long. CDR3 coding DNA: TGTGCCACCAGTCCGGCGGGTGAAAGCACAGATACGCAGTATTTT. Its protein is CATSPAGESTDTQYF.

At least ten counts were recorded for this clonotype. The V and J genes are TRBV20-1 and TRBJ2-7, with 7 positions matching TRBD1. V lost 1 base, J lost 7 bases, and 10 bases stayed unmatched. CDR3 size: 14 residues. From germline, CDR1 is DFQATT and CDR2 SNEGSKA (reference sequence). CDR3 amino acids: CSARADRATGEQYF. The DNA of the CDR3 is TGCAGTGCTAGAGCAGACAGGGCGACCGGTGAGCAGTACTTC.

To note about this clonotype: One junction end does not reproduce the germline sequence, and a read error may be involved. CDR3 sequence (DNA): TGTACCAGCAGCCAAGATGCGGGGACCTCGATAGCGGGGACCCAGTACTTC. Translation gives CTSSQDAGTSIAGTQYF. The chain couples TRBV14 to TRBJ2-5, with 7 bases aligning to TRBD2. The CDR3 spans 17 residues. Germline loops: CDR1 SGHDN, CDR2 FVKESK.

This clonotype was found many times. This chain joins TRBV11-2 and TRBJ2-3; maybe TRBD2 (6 bases). The CDR3 consists of 14 residues. CDR1 is SGHAT and CDR2 is FQNNGV in the germline V gene. Trimming left V 5 bases short and J 2 bases short, with 11 bases between. Here the CDR3 reads CASSGRDSTDTQYF. Here the CDR3 DNA reads TGTGCCAGCAGCGGACGGGACTCCACAGATACGCAGTATTTT.

This clonotype was seen repeatedly, ten times or more. Its ends do not fully match the called genes, so a read error is possible. The chain employs TRBV5-1 and TRBJ2-1, with 12 bases aligning to TRBD2. Germline V gene lookup returns CDR1 SGHRS and CDR2 YFSETQ. The CDR3 consists of 18 residues. The DNA for the CDR3 is TGCACCAGCAGCTCCGCAAAACTATCTAGCGGGAGGGCCCAGGAGCAGTTCTTC. As protein: CTSSSAKLSSGRAQEQFF.

This clonotype was counted at least ten times. As DNA, the CDR3 is TGCAGTGCTAGTGGGCCCCCGGGGAGGGGTTGGGATACGCAGTATTTT. Translating it yields CSASGPPGRGWDTQYF. The V and J genes are TRBV20-1 and TRBJ2-3; TRBD2 matches 7 bases. The trim removed 3 bases at V and 6 bases at J, leaving 15 bases unmatched. Per germline, CDR1 DFQATT and CDR2 SNEGSKA (reference sequence). The CDR3 has 16 residues.

The chain recombines TRBV20-1 with TRBJ1-4; maybe TRBD1 (6 bases). CDR1 and CDR2 (germline): DFQATT, SNEGSKA (reference sequence). With 6 bases removed from V and 4 bases from J, the gap between germline ends came to 9 bases. The CDR3 length is 12 residues. The DNA of the CDR3 is TGCAGTGCCGGACAGTATAATGAAAAACTGTTTTTT. It encodes CSAGQYNEKLFF.

This clonotype was found a few times. The V and J genes are TRBV6-6 and TRBJ2-2; D unclear. This CDR3 has 16 residues. V lost 2 bases to trimming and J lost 0 bases, with 10 bases between them. The germline CDR1 and CDR2 sequences are MNHNY and SVGAGI (reference sequence). The DNA of the CDR3 is TGTGCCAGCAGTTACCGGCTACCTCCGAACACCGGGGAGCTGTTTTTT. Amino acids: CASSYRLPPNTGELFF.

In its sample, this clonotype was seen many times. CDR3 region: CASSTSGQETQYF. In nucleotides, the CDR3 is TGTGCCAGCAGCACTAGCGGACAAGAGACCCAGTACTTC. The rearrangement joins TRBV9 to TRBJ2-5; 8 nucleotides line up with TRBD2. The CDR3 is 13 residues long. Germline V lookup: CDR1 SGDLS, CDR2 YYNGEE. The V segment lost 4 bases and the J segment 2 bases; nucleotides outside the gene matches: 1.

The chain joins TRBV19 to TRBJ2-7, with D possibly matching TRBD2 (5 bases). Deletions cut 3 bases from V and 5 bases from J, with 11 bases between. The CDR3 is 13 amino acids. The germline CDR1 and CDR2 sequences are LNHDA and SQIVND (reference sequence). The CDR3 region is CASSIYVGDEQYF. The CDR3 DNA reads as TGTGCCAGTAGTATTTACGTCGGGGACGAGCAGTACTTC.

This clonotype was counted at least ten times. This chain's CDR3 is CASSQGGTPYSGNTIYF. The CDR3 DNA sequence: TGTGCCAGCAGCCAAGGGGGGACGCCATACTCTGGAAACACCATATATTTT. V is TRBV14 and J is TRBJ1-3; the D gene is possibly TRBD1 (5 bases). Trimming took off 1 base at V and 0 bases at J, with 13 bases between the two ends. The CDR3 loop spans 17 amino acids. In germline, CDR1 is SGHDN, CDR2 FVKESK.

This clonotype was seen at least ten times. This chain connects TRBV20-1 to TRBJ2-2; tentatively, D is TRBD2 (5 bases). The germline V gene encodes CDR1 DFQATT and CDR2 SNEGSKA (reference sequence). V shed 0 bases and J shed 3 bases, with 11 bases lying between them. The CDR3 runs to 15 residues. CDR3 loop: CSARDFRRDTGELFF. The CDR3 DNA reads as TGCAGTGCTAGAGATTTTCGGCGGGACACCGGGGAGCTGTTTTTT.

This clonotype was counted many times. The genes are TRBV27 and TRBJ2-2, with 7 bases aligning to TRBD1. Unmatched junction bases numbered 7, after V lost 6 bases and J lost 3 bases. Germline V gene lookup returns CDR1 MNHEY and CDR2 SMNVEV (reference sequence). The CDR3 runs 15 residues. In nucleotides, the CDR3 is TGTGCCAGCAGCCGTGGGACAGTCTACACCGGGGAGCTGTTTTTT. Its translation: CASSRGTVYTGELFF.

This clonotype was recorded at least ten times. The chain carries TRBV10-3 and TRBJ1-1; weak D call: TRBD1 (6 bases). CDR1 ENHRY and CDR2 SYGVKD come from the germline V gene. V was trimmed by 10 bases and J by 1 base, leaving 10 bases between them. The CDR3 is made up of 12 amino acids. Here the CDR3 reads CATGGRNTEAFF. The CDR3 bases are TGTGCCACCGGGGGCAGGAACACTGAAGCTTTCTTT.